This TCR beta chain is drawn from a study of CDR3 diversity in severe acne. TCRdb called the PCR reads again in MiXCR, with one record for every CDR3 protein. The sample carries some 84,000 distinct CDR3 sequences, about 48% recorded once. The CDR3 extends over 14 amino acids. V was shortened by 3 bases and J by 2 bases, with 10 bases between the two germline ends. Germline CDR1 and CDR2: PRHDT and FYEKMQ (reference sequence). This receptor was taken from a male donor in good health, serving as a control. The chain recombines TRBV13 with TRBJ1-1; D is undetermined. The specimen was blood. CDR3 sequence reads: CASSLVGSNTEAFF. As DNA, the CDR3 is TGTGCCAGCAGCTTGGTGGGATCAAACACTGAAGCTTTCTTT.